Presented here are 26 T cell receptor beta chains from one specimen sequenced in a study of cytomegalovirus exposure and HLA in healthy donors. The PCR ran on 60 Vbeta and 13 Jbeta primers. Clones were read by immunoSEQ multiplex PCR, and TCRdb kept only the in-frame ones, dropping some. The top ten clones hold approximately 4.6% of a sample with about 190,000 clones, approximately 75% of them seen once. The sample was PBMCs. These TCRs come from a man aged 25-45 years in good health and CMV-seropositive.

The chain links TRBV29-1 to TRBJ2-4; 7 nucleotides agree with TRBD2. The CDR3 loop spans 15 amino acids. Germline V lookup: CDR1 SQVTM, CDR2 ANQGSEA. Unmatched junction bases numbered 12, after V lost 4 bases and J lost 6 bases. The CDR3 coding sequence is TGCAGCGTTGGTGGGATCGGGGGAGGGCCAAACATTCAGTACTTC. This codes for CSVGGIGGGPNIQYF.

V and J are TRBV9 and TRBJ2-3; 10 bases agree with TRBD2. This CDR3 has 20 residues. The germline CDR1 and CDR2 sequences are SGDLS and YYNGEE. V shed 1 base, J shed 2 bases, and the junction held 16 bases outside the gene matches. The CDR3 region is CASSVRGGVAGGLPTDTQYF. The CDR3 coding sequence is TGTGCCAGCAGCGTAAGAGGGGGGGTAGCGGGAGGCCTTCCCACAGATACGCAGTATTTT.

This chain connects TRBV4-3 to TRBJ2-1; the D gene is possibly TRBD2 (5 bases). The germline V and J ends were trimmed by 0 bases and 3 bases, with 12 bases remaining between them. CDR3 length equals 16 residues. Germline CDR1 reads LGHNA; CDR2 reads YSLEER. The CDR3 bases are TGCGCCAGCAGCCAAGATTCCCTAGCTGGCTACAATGAGCAGTTCTTC. It translates to CASSQDSLAGYNEQFF.

This clone was observed a single time. The V and J genes are TRBV18 and TRBJ2-3; the match to TRBD2 covers 9 bases. Looked up from germline, CDR1 is KGHSH and CDR2 is LQKENI. After removal of 5 bases from V and 2 bases from J, the junction contained 5 bases not matched to a gene. There are 15 residues in the CDR3. CDR3 nucleotides: TGTGCCAGCTCAGTCCTAGCGGGGAACACAGATACGCAGTATTTT. This translates into CASSVLAGNTDTQYF.

The chain carries TRBV6-1 and TRBJ2-2; 12 bases align to TRBD2. V was pared by 8 bases and J by 5 bases, with 6 bases of the junction left unmatched. The CDR3 is 15 residues long. From germline, CDR1 is MNHNS and CDR2 SASEGT. The CDR3 protein is CASGPGLAGTGELFF. As DNA, the CDR3 is TGTGCCAGCGGGCCAGGACTAGCGGGGACCGGGGAGCTGTTTTTT.

This clone has only a few counts. The chain joins TRBV25-1 to TRBJ1-1; TRBD1 matches at 7 bases. The CDR3 has 15 amino acids. Trimming took 0 bases from V and 8 from J; bases not matched to a gene: 9. Germline loops: CDR1 MGHDK, CDR2 SYGVNS. Here the CDR3 DNA reads TGTGCCAGCAGTGAATATAGAACGGGACAGTGGGAAGCTTTCTTT. Translation: CASSEYRTGQWEAFF. Complete variable domain (other parts from reference TRBV25-1 and TRBJ1-1): EADIYQTPRYLVIGTGKKITLECSQTMGHDKMYWYQQDPGMELHLIHYSYGVNSTEKGDLSSESTVSRIRTEHFPLTLESARPSHTSQYLCASSEYRTGQWEAFFGQGTRLTVV.

This clone was seen once. The chain combines TRBV9 with TRBJ2-7, with 8 bases identical to TRBD2. The germline V gene has CDR1 SGDLS and CDR2 YYNGEE. The J segment lost 3 bases and the V segment lost 0 bases, leaving 2 bases of the junction unmatched. This CDR3 is built from 14 residues. The CDR3 region is CASSVGGLDYEQYF. The CDR3 DNA follows: TGTGCCAGCAGCGTAGGGGGACTAGACTACGAGCAGTACTTC.

This clone appeared a single time. The J gene is TRBJ2-7, the V gene TRBV2; 9 nucleotides match TRBD1. The V and J ends lost 2 bases and 4 bases, in that order; junction bases with no gene match: 9. This CDR3 contains 16 residues. CDR1 is SNHLY, CDR2 FYNNEI, per germline. The CDR3 region has the DNA TGTGCCAGCAGTGAAAGCTGGACAGGGGTAATTTACGAGCAGTACTTC. It codes for CASSESWTGVIYEQYF.

This clone has only a few counts. This chain uses TRBV7-2 with TRBJ1-5, with 8 bases matching TRBD1. Trimming cost V 1 base and J 4 bases; bases outside gene matches: 0. CDR1 is SGHTA and CDR2 is FQGNSA in the germline V gene. This CDR3 is built from 14 residues. The CDR3 loop reads CASSLGTGNQPQHF. The CDR3 region has the DNA TGTGCCAGCAGCTTAGGGACAGGGAATCAGCCCCAGCATTTT.

V and J are TRBV6-5 and TRBJ1-4; no clear D. Germline CDR1 is MNHEY and CDR2 is SVGAGI. V lost 2 bases to trimming and J lost 3 bases, with 10 bases between them. The CDR3 length is 15 residues. CDR3 sequence reads: CASSYDTAPNEKLFF. In nucleotides, the CDR3 is TGTGCCAGCAGTTACGACACAGCTCCTAATGAAAAACTGTTTTTT.

This rearrangement joins TRBV30 to TRBJ2-3; 7 bases map to TRBD2. Germline V gives CDR1 GTSNPN, CDR2 SVGIG (reference sequence). Unmatched junction bases numbered 4, after V lost 3 bases and J lost 4 bases. The CDR3 totals 13 residues. The CDR3 bases are TGTGCCTGGAGCGGGAGGCAGGCAGATACGCAGTATTTT. Translated: CAWSGRQADTQYF.

V and J are TRBV15 and TRBJ2-1, with TRBD2 matching over 10 bases. Losses at the gene ends were 0 bases for V and 13 bases for J; bases not matched to a gene: 9. CDR3 length: 15 residues. Germline CDR1 and CDR2: LNHNV and YYDKDF (reference sequence). The CDR3 nucleotides read TGTGCCACCAGCAGAGATCGAGCGGGGGGGCTCCACCAGTTCTTC. Translated, it gives CATSRDRAGGLHQFF.

A single count supports this clone. V usage is TRBV30 and J usage is TRBJ2-7, with 8 bases identical to TRBD2. Germline V gene data show CDR1 as GTSNPN and CDR2 as SVGIG (reference sequence). J gave up 1 base and V 2 bases, and 4 bases lay outside the gene matches. This CDR3 contains 14 residues. DNA of the CDR3: TGTGCCTGGAGTCCCGGGGGGGTGTCCTACGAGCAGTACTTC. Its protein is CAWSPGGVSYEQYF.

The DNA for the CDR3 is TGTGCCATCAGGCCCGGGACAGGCCCCTACGAGCAGTACTTC. As protein: CAIRPGTGPYEQYF. The chain recombines TRBV10-3 with TRBJ2-7, with 8 bases identical to TRBD1. Losses at the gene ends were 6 bases for V and 2 bases for J; bases not matched to a gene: 6. This CDR3 has 14 residues. CDR1 ENHRY and CDR2 SYGVKD come from the germline V gene.

This clone has a handful of counts. V and J are TRBV7-9 and TRBJ2-7; TRBD1 is a possible D gene (6 bases). V lost 0 bases to trimming and J lost 5 bases, with 14 bases between them. This CDR3 has 15 residues. Germline CDR1 reads SEHNR; CDR2 reads FQNEAQ (reference sequence). CDR3 region: CASSLASRTVDEQYF. The DNA for the CDR3 is TGTGCCAGCAGCTTAGCGTCTCGGACAGTCGACGAGCAGTACTTC.

J is TRBJ2-1 and V is TRBV5-1; 12 bases map to TRBD1. Germline CDR1 reads SGHRS; CDR2 reads YFSETQ. The length of the CDR3 is 15 residues. The V gene end was trimmed by 7 bases and the J gene end by 8 bases; junction bases not matched to a gene: 10. The CDR3 reads CASFKGTGGGDEQFF. The CDR3 coding sequence is TGCGCCAGCTTCAAGGGGACAGGGGGCGGCGATGAGCAGTTCTTC.

V gene TRBV5-1 combines with J gene TRBJ2-5; D gene uncertain. CDR1 SGHRS and CDR2 YFSETQ come from the germline V gene. This CDR3 is 15 amino acids long. Trimming took 0 bases from V and 3 from J, leaving 12 bases between them. The CDR3 DNA reads as TGCGCCAGCAGCTTGGAGGCTAGTCGTGAAGAGACCCAGTACTTC. This translates into CASSLEASREETQYF.

In its sample, this clone was seen a few times. J is TRBJ2-2 and V is TRBV7-6; 13 bases agree with TRBD2. Germline CDR1 and CDR2: SGHVS and FNYEAQ. V shed 5 bases and J 0 bases; nucleotides not matched to a gene: 6. The CDR3 is 18 residues long. CDR3 loop: CASSPGLAGATNTGELFF. The CDR3 bases are TGTGCCAGCAGCCCCGGACTAGCGGGGGCCACGAACACCGGGGAGCTGTTTTTT.

The chain links TRBV9 to TRBJ2-3, with TRBD2 matching 10 bases. The V gene's germline CDR1 is SGDLS and CDR2 YYNGEE. This CDR3 region has 16 residues. Trimming removed 0 bases from V and 3 bases from J; junction bases left unmatched: 4. CDR3 region: CASSVVAGGRTDTQYF. CDR3 nucleotide sequence: TGTGCCAGCAGCGTAGTAGCGGGGGGTAGGACAGATACGCAGTATTTT.

For this clone: In this CDR3 the conserved last residue, phenylalanine or tryptophan, is missing, so a read error is likely. The chain combines TRBV4-1 with TRBJ1-1; a possible D gene is TRBD1 (6 bases). V shed 9 bases and J shed 6 bases, with 23 bases lying between them. The CDR3 runs 15 residues. Per the germline V gene, CDR1 is MGHRA and CDR2 is YSYEKL. CDR3 sequence: CASYPGAGQRAEAFC. The CDR3 bases are TGCGCCAGTTATCCAGGGGCAGGGCAGAGGGCTGAAGCTTTCTGT.

Only a few counts were recorded for this clone. The chain joins TRBV19 to TRBJ2-3, with 8 bases that match TRBD2. Germline CDR1 is LNHDA and CDR2 is SQIVND (reference sequence). V shed 8 bases and J 2 bases; nucleotides not matched to a gene: 3. The CDR3 sequence is 13 residues long. CDR3 amino acids: CASVAGHTDTQYF. The CDR3 nucleotides read TGTGCCAGTGTAGCGGGACACACAGATACGCAGTATTTT.

The chain employs TRBV4-1 and TRBJ2-2, with D maybe TRBD1 (6 bases). Germline V gene lookup returns CDR1 MGHRA and CDR2 YSYEKL. Between the trimmed V and J ends, which lost 3 bases and 6 bases, there was a span of 14 bases. The CDR3 length is 15 residues. The DNA for the CDR3 is TGCGCCAGCAGCCAGGAACAGGGTATATCCGGGGAGCTGTTTTTT. It translates to CASSQEQGISGELFF.

The sample holds a few counts of this clone. J is TRBJ2-5 and V is TRBV5-1; D not certain. The V end was cut by 5 bases, the J end by 5 bases, with 7 bases between. This CDR3 is built from 11 residues. The germline V gene has CDR1 SGHRS and CDR2 YFSETQ. The CDR3 protein is CASRRRETQYF. The CDR3 region has the DNA TGCGCCAGCAGGCGCCGGGAGACCCAGTACTTC.

J is TRBJ1-2 and V is TRBV27; perhaps TRBD1 as D (5 bases). Trimming left V 3 bases short and J 4 bases short, with 15 bases between. Germline lookup yields CDR1 MNHEY and CDR2 SMNVEV (reference sequence). This CDR3 spans 15 amino acids. The DNA of the CDR3 is TGTGCCAGCAGTTTGTCCCGGGGAGGGGCCTATGGCTACACCTTC. As protein: CASSLSRGGAYGYTF.

This clone showed up just once. This chain joins TRBV19 and TRBJ2-2, with TRBD2 matching over 13 bases. Losses at the gene ends were 7 bases for V and 3 bases for J; bases not matched to a gene: 2. CDR1 LNHDA and CDR2 SQIVND come from the germline V gene (reference sequence). CDR3 length: 15 residues. The CDR3 loop reads CASTTSGRDTGELFF. The CDR3 DNA is TGTGCCAGTACCACTAGCGGGAGGGACACCGGGGAGCTGTTTTTT. Using reference TRBV19 and TRBJ2-2 for the parts outside the CDR3, the full variable domain is DGGITQSPKYLFRKEGQNVTLSCEQNLNHDAMYWYRQDPGQGLRLIYYSQIVNDFQKGDIAEGYSVSREKKESFPLTVTSAQKNPTAFYLCASTTSGRDTGELFFGEGSRLTVL.

This sequence joins TRBV6-5 and TRBJ2-7; 9 bases are shared with TRBD1. V gave up 4 bases and J gave up 5 bases; unmatched junction bases: 6. CDR3 length: 14 amino acids. Germline loops: CDR1 MNHEY, CDR2 SVGAGI. CDR3: CASSSRDRVDEQYF. CDR3 sequence (DNA): TGTGCCAGCAGTTCCCGGGACAGGGTCGACGAGCAGTACTTC.